This TCR beta chain came from a study of blood T cells in healthy people across ages. General observations from the study: A roughly linear fall in TCR beta diversity per million T cells was seen with increasing age.

A second PCR of about 7 to 12 cycles used a sample-barcoded 5' primer and a J-beta primer mix. Tags on each cDNA molecule came from a template-switch adaptor with 12 random nucleotides. TCRdb recomputed calls from the 5' RACE reads with MiXCR, one row per CDR3 protein. Seen here are approximately 780,000 distinct CDR3 sequences, 25% to 30% observed once, and the top ten hold around 3%. This clonotype has only a few counts. Its antigen is not identified. The germline V gene encodes CDR1 SQVTM and CDR2 ANQGSEA. Deletions cut 3 bases from V and 0 bases from J, with 12 bases between. This CDR3 comprises 15 residues. The same data also went into a second study, on T cells of mothers and their children. That source notes: Per 15 ul, 1.5 ug of RNA was used, with all extracted RNA going into cDNA synthesis.

This receptor was obtained from a boy younger than 18 in good health. The chain has TRBV29-1 and TRBJ2-1; D is unclear. What was sequenced was blood. The CDR3 here is CSVDRVASSYNEQFF. CDR3 coding DNA: TGCAGCGTTGACCGGGTAGCCTCCTCCTACAATGAGCAGTTCTTC.